These 29 T cell receptor beta chains share one sample of origin, sequenced in a study of identical twins. TCRdb fed the 5' RACE reads into MiXCR, producing one record per CDR3 protein. This table has 450,000 or so distinct CDR3 sequences, roughly 26% appearing once. The same sample was also used in a study of T cells expressing NK-cell markers.

The sequenced material came from CD4+ T cells sorted from blood. Every receptor here comes from a woman aged 18-35 years in good health.

This chain links TRBV7-2 with TRBJ1-1; 9 bases agree with TRBD1. Germline V gene lookup returns CDR1 SGHTA and CDR2 FQGNSA. The CDR3 is 14 amino acids. V gave up 7 bases and J gave up 6 bases; unmatched junction bases: 9. In nucleotides, the CDR3 is TGTGCCAGCACCCGGGGGGGACAGGGTTCTGAAGCTTTCTTT. It yields the protein CASTRGGQGSEAFF.

The chain uses TRBV7-9 and TRBJ2-7; unclear D gene. CDR1 is SEHNR, CDR2 FQNEAQ, per germline (reference sequence). V lost 1 base and J 8 bases, leaving 18 bases between the germline ends. The CDR3 contains 15 residues. The CDR3 here is CASSLGGLAPSQQYF. CDR3 DNA sequence: TGTGCCAGCAGCTTAGGGGGATTAGCCCCCTCTCAGCAGTACTTC.

This clonotype was seen a single time. The genes are TRBV7-2 and TRBJ2-1, with 8 positions matching TRBD1. From germline, CDR1 is SGHTA and CDR2 FQGNSA. CDR3 length: 17 residues. V shed 3 bases and J 6 bases; nucleotides not matched to a gene: 13. This CDR3 reads CASSFRGQGRGGNEQFF. The CDR3 nucleotides read TGTGCCAGCAGCTTCAGGGGGCAGGGGCGAGGTGGCAATGAGCAGTTCTTC.

The chain has TRBV12-3 or TRBV12-4 and TRBJ2-1; no firm D call. This CDR3 comprises 14 residues. With 0 bases removed from V and 9 bases from J, the gap between germline ends came to 12 bases. CDR3 in amino acids: CASSLARHGSEQFF. The CDR3 DNA sequence: TGTGCCAGCAGTTTAGCGCGACACGGAAGTGAGCAGTTCTTC.

This chain connects TRBV6-2 or TRBV6-3 to TRBJ2-1; D gene ambiguous. Germline loops: CDR1 MNHEY, CDR2 SVGEGT. This CDR3 region has 12 residues. The V end was cut by 2 bases, the J end by 12 bases, with 11 bases between. The CDR3 region is CASSYERRRQFF. The CDR3 coding sequence is TGTGCCAGCAGTTACGAGAGAAGGAGGCAGTTCTTC.

The genes are TRBV6-5 and TRBJ2-7, with no clear D. Trimming removed 2 bases from V and 1 base from J, with 6 bases in between. Germline loops: CDR1 MNHEY, CDR2 SVGAGI. The CDR3 totals 13 residues. Here the CDR3 DNA reads TGTGCCAGCAGTTACCACGAGTCCTACGAGCAGTACTTC. Its protein is CASSYHESYEQYF.

The gene calls are TRBV7-2 and TRBJ2-1; 9 bases line up with TRBD2. The germline V gene encodes CDR1 SGHTA and CDR2 FQGNSA. This CDR3 has 13 amino acids. V shed 4 bases, J shed 9 bases, and the junction held 4 bases outside the gene matches. The CDR3 is CASSWTSAREQFF. CDR3 DNA: TGTGCCAGCAGCTGGACTAGCGCACGTGAGCAGTTCTTC.

The V and J genes are TRBV25-1 and TRBJ1-1; unclear D gene. This CDR3 has 14 amino acids. V was trimmed by 2 bases and J by 5 bases, leaving 12 bases between them. Germline loops: CDR1 MGHDK, CDR2 SYGVNS. The CDR3 DNA reads TGTGCCAGCAGTGAACCGGACGGCCGGACTGAAGCTTTCTTT. Translation gives CASSEPDGRTEAFF.

This chain uses TRBV20-1 with TRBJ2-5; 14 bases are a match to TRBD2. The CDR3 is 18 amino acids. V lost 6 bases and J lost 1; bases outside the gene matches: 13. Germline CDR1 DFQATT, CDR2 SNEGSKA (reference sequence). The CDR3 sequence: CSAKATSGRAWGQETQYF. The CDR3 DNA reads TGCAGTGCGAAAGCGACTAGCGGGAGGGCCTGGGGCCAAGAGACCCAGTACTTC.

This clonotype turned up a few times. This chain connects TRBV7-2 to TRBJ2-7, with 7 nucleotides matching TRBD2. The germline CDR1 and CDR2 sequences are SGHTA and FQGNSA. V shed 5 bases and J 2 bases; nucleotides not matched to a gene: 12. This CDR3 contains 16 residues. CDR3 region: CASSRSSGNNAYEQYF. The CDR3, as DNA: TGTGCCAGCAGCAGATCTAGCGGTAACAATGCCTACGAGCAGTACTTC.

The genes are TRBV5-1 and TRBJ1-1; tentative D call: TRBD1 (5 bases). This CDR3 has 14 residues. Germline V gene data show CDR1 as SGHRS and CDR2 as YFSETQ. Trimming left V 0 bases short and J 1 base short, with 7 bases between. DNA of the CDR3: TGCGCCAGCAGCTTGGACAGGACGAACACTGAAGCTTTCTTT. It is translated as CASSLDRTNTEAFF.

Ten or more counts support this clonotype. The chain combines TRBV6-4 with TRBJ2-2; no clear D. This CDR3 spans 13 amino acids. The V and J ends lost 2 bases and 3 bases respectively, with 4 bases between them. Per the germline V gene, CDR1 is MRHNA and CDR2 is SNTAGT. CDR3: CASSDRDTGELFF. The CDR3 nucleotides are TGTGCCAGCAGTGACAGGGACACCGGGGAGCTGTTTTTT.

The CDR3, as DNA: TGTGCCAGCAGCCGACCGGGACAGGGGAGTTGGCATGAGCAGTTCTTC. Translation gives CASSRPGQGSWHEQFF. This chain joins TRBV3-1 and TRBJ2-1, with 10 nucleotides matching TRBD1. Losses at the gene ends were 4 bases for V and 8 bases for J; bases not matched to a gene: 11. Germline V CDR1 and CDR2: LGHDT, YNNKEL (reference sequence). CDR3 size: 16 residues.

This chain's CDR3 is CASSLATGAGNTIYF. CDR3 bases: TGTGCCAGCAGCCTCGCTACAGGGGCTGGAAACACCATATATTTT. This chain uses TRBV5-5 with TRBJ1-3, with 7 bases fitting TRBD1. CDR3 length: 15 residues. Germline CDR1 SGHKS, CDR2 YYEKEE (reference sequence). J lost 2 bases, V lost 4 bases, and 6 bases had no gene match.

In its sample, this clonotype was seen a few times. The rearrangement links TRBV5-1 to TRBJ2-1, with 10 bases that match TRBD1. The CDR3 runs to 13 residues. The germline V gene encodes CDR1 SGHRS and CDR2 YFSETQ. Trimming at V came to 4 bases and at J to 7 bases, leaving 2 bases not matched to a gene. As DNA, the CDR3 is TGCGCCAGCAGCCCGGACAGGGGGAATGAGCAGTTCTTC. It is translated as CASSPDRGNEQFF.

V and J are TRBV7-9 and TRBJ2-3; unclear D gene. The CDR3 loop spans 12 amino acids. Germline V lookup: CDR1 SEHNR, CDR2 FQNEAQ (reference sequence). V dropped 11 bases and J dropped 2 bases, with 11 bases sitting between them. Here the CDR3 reads CAETKLTDTQYF. The CDR3 bases are TGTGCCGAGACCAAACTCACAGATACGCAGTATTTT.

This clonotype appeared a few times. This chain connects TRBV2 to TRBJ2-3; a possible D gene is TRBD2 (7 bases). There are 15 residues in the CDR3. Germline V lookup: CDR1 SNHLY, CDR2 FYNNEI. V was cut by 3 bases and J by 2 bases, with 12 bases left in between. The CDR3 bases are TGTGCCAGCAGTGAGCGGGGGCCCCCCACAGATACGCAGTATTTT. As protein: CASSERGPPTDTQYF.

This clonotype was seen repeatedly, ten times or more. The rearrangement links TRBV6-5 to TRBJ1-6, with D possibly matching TRBD1 (6 bases). CDR1 is MNHEY and CDR2 is SVGAGI in the germline V gene. Deletions cut 6 bases from V and 9 bases from J, with 18 bases between. The CDR3 sequence is 15 residues long. For the CDR3, the DNA is TGTGCCAGCAGATCAACAGGGATCGGTGGTTCACCCCTCCACTTT. Its translation: CASRSTGIGGSPLHF.

There are a few counts of this clonotype. This chain uses TRBV11-2 with TRBJ2-1; TRBD2 aligns across 9 bases. This CDR3 comprises 17 residues. Trimming at V came to 0 bases and at J to 7 bases, leaving 10 bases not matched to a gene. Looked up from germline, CDR1 is SGHAT and CDR2 is FQNNGV. CDR3 protein: CASSLDLAGTQNNEQFF. Written as DNA, the CDR3 is TGTGCCAGCAGCTTAGACCTAGCGGGAACCCAAAATAATGAGCAGTTCTTC.

V usage is TRBV19 and J usage is TRBJ2-5; 13 positions agree with TRBD2. J lost 3 bases, V lost 5 bases, and 6 bases had no gene match. The CDR3 has 16 residues. The germline V gene has CDR1 LNHDA and CDR2 SQIVND (reference sequence). CDR3 sequence reads: CASSGLAGAGKETQYF. The CDR3 coding sequence is TGTGCCAGTAGTGGACTAGCGGGAGCGGGAAAAGAGACCCAGTACTTC. The full variable domain, in which reference TRBV19 and TRBJ2-5 provide the parts outside the CDR3, is DGGITQSPKYLFRKEGQNVTLSCEQNLNHDAMYWYRQDPGQGLRLIYYSQIVNDFQKGDIAEGYSVSREKKESFPLTVTSAQKNPTAFYLCASSGLAGAGKETQYFGPGTRLLVL.

The J gene is TRBJ2-2, the V gene TRBV7-2, with a tentative D call TRBD2 (6 bases). CDR3 length: 17 residues. CDR1 is SGHTA, CDR2 FQGNSA, per germline. Trimming took 1 base from V and 3 from J, leaving 15 bases between them. DNA for the CDR3: TGTGCCAGCAGCTTAGGGGGACTCCCCTCCGACACCGGGGAGCTGTTTTTT. Protein sequence: CASSLGGLPSDTGELFF.

The V and J genes are TRBV12-3 or TRBV12-4 and TRBJ2-3; TRBD2 matches at 7 bases. V was pared by 5 bases and J by 6 bases, with 20 bases of the junction left unmatched. This CDR3 is built from 18 residues. The CDR3: CASSPLRSGANLGDTQYF. The CDR3 DNA follows: TGTGCCAGCAGTCCCCTCCGCAGCGGGGCAAACCTGGGGGATACGCAGTATTTT.

The gene calls are TRBV5-1 and TRBJ1-4, with D hard to call. Per the germline V gene, CDR1 is SGHRS and CDR2 is YFSETQ. The V gene lost 0 bases and the J gene lost 1 base, with 10 bases spanning the gap. The length of the CDR3 is 16 residues. The DNA of the CDR3 is TGCGCCAGCAGCTTGGGCTCTCGGGGAACTAATGAAAAACTGTTTTTT. Its translation: CASSLGSRGTNEKLFF.

CDR3 nucleotide sequence: TGTGCCACCGCCGTGGGAGATACGCAGTATTTT. Protein product: CATAVGDTQYF. The chain couples TRBV24-1 to TRBJ2-3; D unclear. V was clipped by 9 bases and J by 5 bases, with 8 bases between them. Germline V gene sequence: CDR1 KGHDR, CDR2 SFDVKD. The CDR3 is 11 amino acids.

This clonotype was seen a handful of times. J is TRBJ2-5 and V is TRBV29-1, with D perhaps being TRBD1 or TRBD2 (6 bases each). The CDR3 consists of 13 residues. Germline assignment: CDR1 SQVTM and CDR2 ANQGSEA. V shed 4 bases and J shed 4 bases, with 13 bases lying between them. The CDR3, as DNA: TGCAGCGTTGTGCTTGGGGGGCCAGAGACCCAGTACTTC. This codes for CSVVLGGPETQYF.

The CDR3 sequence: CASSHLAGGSEQYF. CDR3 sequence (DNA): TGTGCCAGCAGCCACCTAGCGGGAGGTTCCGAGCAGTACTTC. V usage is TRBV3-1 and J usage is TRBJ2-7; 11 bases map to TRBD2. The CDR3 runs 14 residues. V trimming: 3 bases; J trimming: 6 bases; junction bases outside the gene matches: 4. The germline gives CDR1 LGHDT, CDR2 YNNKEL (reference sequence).

V gene TRBV20-1 combines with J gene TRBJ2-3; 8 positions agree with TRBD2. The CDR3 is 14 amino acids. Germline values: CDR1 DFQATT, CDR2 SNEGSKA (reference sequence). V shed 4 bases, J shed 2 bases, and the junction held 5 bases outside the gene matches. DNA of the CDR3: TGCAGTGCTATAGCGGGACGATTCACAGATACGCAGTATTTT. Amino acids: CSAIAGRFTDTQYF.

This clonotype came up a few times. The chain is built from TRBV25-1 and TRBJ2-1; TRBD1 agrees at 9 bases. CDR3 length: 13 residues. V was clipped by 6 bases and J by 7 bases; unmatched bases: 4. Germline CDR1 reads MGHDK; CDR2 reads SYGVNS. CDR3: CASRGTGSNEQFF. The DNA of the CDR3 is TGTGCCAGCAGAGGGACAGGGAGTAATGAGCAGTTCTTC.

This clonotype was counted only a few times. V is TRBV7-9 and J is TRBJ2-3; 8 positions match TRBD2. Germline CDR1 is SEHNR and CDR2 is FQNEAQ (reference sequence). J was trimmed by 2 bases and V by 3 bases; bases with no gene match: 1. The CDR3 consists of 14 residues. This chain's CDR3 is CASSFSGVTDTQYF. In nucleotides, the CDR3 is TGTGCCAGCAGCTTTAGCGGGGTCACAGATACGCAGTATTTT.